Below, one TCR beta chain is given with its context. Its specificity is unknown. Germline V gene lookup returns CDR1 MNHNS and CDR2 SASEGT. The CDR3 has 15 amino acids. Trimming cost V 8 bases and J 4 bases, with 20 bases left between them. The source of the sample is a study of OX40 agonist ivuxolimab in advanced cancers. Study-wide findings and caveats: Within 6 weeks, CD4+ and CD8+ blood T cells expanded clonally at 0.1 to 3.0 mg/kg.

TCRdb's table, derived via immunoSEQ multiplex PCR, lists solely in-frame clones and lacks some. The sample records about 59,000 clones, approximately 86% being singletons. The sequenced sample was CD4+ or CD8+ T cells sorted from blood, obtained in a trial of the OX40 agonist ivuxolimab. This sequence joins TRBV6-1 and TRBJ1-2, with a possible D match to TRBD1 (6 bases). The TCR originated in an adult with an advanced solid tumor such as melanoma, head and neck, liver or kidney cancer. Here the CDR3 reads CASAVRAGASYGYTF. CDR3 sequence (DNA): TGTGCCAGCGCAGTGAGGGCGGGGGCCTCCTATGGCTACACCTTC.